The source of this TCR beta chain is a study of blood T cell repertoires in COVID-19. Study overall: Cohort 3 recovery required two negative PCRs, clearance, or symptom resolution. The samples span acute and convalescent COVID-19 from the United States, Italy and Spain.

Original handling: Nucleated cell number was recorded as an estimate derived from reference gene primer amplification. TCRdb keeps only in-frame clones here, not all; method: immunoSEQ multiplex PCR. The V and J calls and clone size come from that table; D and trimming were worked out from the DNA. Among some 300,000 clones listed, around 90% were seen once. The participants were between roughly 18 and 89 years old and came from under 25 US areas. The CDR3 covers 14 residues. CDR1 is KGHDR, CDR2 SFDVKD, per germline. The germline V and J ends were trimmed by 4 bases and 3 bases, with 9 bases remaining between them.

The rearrangement links TRBV24-1 to TRBJ2-4; a possible D gene is TRBD2 (7 bases). The clonotype originates from a woman in her sixties or seventies in a cohort exposed to, infected with or recovered from COVID-19 (not recorded which). Sequencing was carried out using PBMCs or T cells enriched from blood (not recorded which). The CDR3 nucleotides are TGTGCCACCAGTGAGGGGGGGCTCAAAAACATTCAGTACTTC. It specifies CATSEGGLKNIQYF.